This T cell receptor (beta chain) came from a study of beta chain features in type 1 diabetes. Of the isolated RNA, all was reverse transcribed, and so the sequenced material was expressed TCRB transcripts. Repertoires were generated with immunoSEQ multiplex PCR, while TCRdb's copy carries only in-frame clones and drops some. The sample shows roughly 140,000 clones, under 60% of them seen only once. The sample was Tregs from blood. The source is a man aged 18 to 29 in good health.

CDR3 nucleotides: TGTGCCAGCTCACCTTTTCTAGATGGATATAATTCACCCCTCCACTTT. Translating it yields CASSPFLDGYNSPLHF. The chain recombines TRBV18 with TRBJ1-6, with no clear D. Germline V CDR1 and CDR2: KGHSH, LQKENI. The CDR3 contains 16 residues. Trimming removed 3 bases at V and 4 bases at J, with 13 bases between.